The rows below give T cell receptor beta chains drawn from one sample of a study of shared clonotypes between healthy human individuals. The method was immunoSEQ multiplex PCR; TCRdb's version includes in-frame clones alone and lacks a portion of them. The sample has approximately 2.1 million clones, approximately 93% seen once. The sequenced sample was naive CD4+ T cells from PBMCs. The receptors stem from a man younger than 30 in good health. Some clones in this sample may be carry-over from other donors' samples. CDR3s include the opening cysteine and the closing phenylalanine or tryptophan. The D gene is left open where the match is weak. Some rows mark clone size as missing; the rest say once, few, many or name a class of expanded clone.

d_call	v_call	clone_size	j_call	cdr3_nt	cdr3_aa
.	TRBV7-9	.	TRBJ2-3	TGTGCCAGCAGTCTAGACCGCAAGGCGCAGTATTTT	CASSLDRKAQYF
TRBD1	TRBV28	.	TRBJ1-4	TGTGCCAGCAGTTCAGCGCCGGGACAGGGAGGAGAAAAACTGTTTTTT	CASSSAPGQGGEKLFF
TRBD2	TRBV7-9	.	TRBJ2-3	TGTGCCAGCAGCCCCGGGGTAGCGGGAGGGCTCGGAGATACGCAGTATTTT	CASSPGVAGGLGDTQYF
.	TRBV28	once	TRBJ1-4	TGTGCCAGCAGGACACAGGGTTCTAATGAAAAACTGTTTTTT	CASRTQGSNEKLFF
.	TRBV28	.	TRBJ2-7	TGTGCCAGCAGTACTACACTGGGGGAGGTCGAGCAGTACTTC	CASSTTLGEVEQYF
.	TRBV2	.	TRBJ2-3	TGTGCCAGCAGTGATGGCGGCACAGATACGCAGTATTTT	CASSDGGTDTQYF
TRBD2	TRBV19	.	TRBJ2-7	TGTGCCAGTAGCTCATACGTTCGAGCGGGAGGGAGCATTTACGAGCAGTACTTC	CASSSYVRAGGSIYEQYF
.	TRBV4-1	.	TRBJ1-2	TGCGCCAGCAGCCGAACCCCCCTTCAGGACTATGGCTACACCTTC	CASSRTPLQDYGYTF
TRBD2	TRBV5-1	.	TRBJ2-1	TGCGCCAGCAGCTTGGGACTAGCGGACAATGAGCAGTTCTTC	CASSLGLADNEQFF
.	TRBV28	.	TRBJ2-1	TGTGCCAGCAGCAGGGGGGGGAGTTCATATAATGAGCAGTTCTTC	CASSRGGSSYNEQFF
.	TRBV7-9	.	TRBJ2-6	TGTGCCAGCACCTCAACCGGGGGGGCCAACGTCCTGACTTTC	CASTSTGGANVLTF
TRBD2	TRBV9	once	TRBJ2-7	TGTGCCAGCAGCGCCGGGACTAGCATAAAGCAGTACTTC	CASSAGTSIKQYF
.	TRBV5-4	.	TRBJ2-4	TGTGCCAGCAGCTTCCCCGGGGCGGAGGATCAGTACTTC	CASSFPGAEDQYF
.	TRBV7-3	few	TRBJ1-1	TGTGCCAGCAGCTCCGGACGGAACACTGAAGCTTTCTTT	CASSSGRNTEAFF
TRBD1	TRBV15	once	TRBJ1-2	TGTGCCACCAGCACGCGAGACAGGGTCTTTGGCTACACCTTC	CATSTRDRVFGYTF
.	TRBV7-8	.	TRBJ2-4	TGTGCCAGCAGCCCTCTCCCCGTTGGCAAAAACATTCAGTACTTC	CASSPLPVGKNIQYF
.	TRBV5-1	.	TRBJ2-3	TGCGCCAGCAGCTTAAGGACATCAGATACGCAGTATTTT	CASSLRTSDTQYF
.	TRBV27	.	TRBJ2-7	TGTGCCAGCAGTTCACCTACTAGAGAGCAGTACTTC	CASSSPTREQYF
TRBD2	TRBV4-2	.	TRBJ2-7	TGTGCCAGCGGTCGGGAGGGGACTAGGTTCTTC	CASGREGTRFF
TRBD2	TRBV28	.	TRBJ2-2	TGTGCCAGCAGTTTCCCTCAGCGGGAGGGCCCGTCCGGGGAGCTGTTTTTT	CASSFPQREGPSGELFF
.	TRBV30	.	TRBJ2-1	TGTGCCTGGAGTAGTGGGCCTGAGCAGTTCTTC	CAWSSGPEQFF
.	TRBV21-1	.	TRBJ2-7	TGTGCCAGCAGCCAAGGGCTCAGGGAAGGTGACGAGCAGTACTTC	CASSQGLREGDEQYF
.	TRBV5-1	.	TRBJ2-7	TGCGCCAGCAGCCTAAAGGCGGAGCAGTACTTC	CASSLKAEQYF
.	TRBV6-5	.	TRBJ2-7	TGTGCCAGCAGTTACTCGATGCAGGCAAAAGGCGAGCAGTACTTC	CASSYSMQAKGEQYF
.	TRBV19	.	TRBJ1-3	TGTGCCAGTAGTATTCAGGACTCTGGAAACACCATATATTTT	CASSIQDSGNTIYF
.	TRBV30	once	TRBJ2-1	TGTGCCTGGAGTTTGTGGTTCAATGAGCAGTTCTTC	CAWSLWFNEQFF
TRBD1	TRBV6-1	.	TRBJ2-5	TGTGCCAGCAGTGTTCAGGGGGCAGTTCAGGAGACCCAGTACTTC	CASSVQGAVQETQYF
.	TRBV7-2	.	TRBJ2-7	TGTGCCAGCGGTGCGGGATGGCAATTTGGGCAGTACTTC	CASGAGWQFGQYF
TRBD1	TRBV19	.	TRBJ1-5	TGTGCCAGTAGTATAGGGACAGGGTATCGGAGTCAGCCCCAGCATTTT	CASSIGTGYRSQPQHF
.	TRBV5-1	.	TRBJ1-1	TGCGCCAGCAGCTTTGCCCCAGGCACTGAAGCTTTCTTT	CASSFAPGTEAFF
.	TRBV27	once	TRBJ1-5	TGTGCCAGCAGCCGAACCATGGTGACGTTATTCCCTCAAAATCAGCCCCAGCATTTT	CASSRTMVTLFPQNQPQHF
.	TRBV10-3	.	TRBJ1-1	TGTGCCATCAGTGACGCGGGTAAAGGCACTGAAGCTTTCTTT	CAISDAGKGTEAFF
.	TRBV7-9	.	TRBJ2-5	TGTGCCAGCAGCTTAGCGCCCCTGGAAGAGACCCAGTACTTC	CASSLAPLEETQYF
.	TRBV6-1	.	TRBJ1-2	TGTGCCAGCAGTGGACCCAGTCGAGGCGCCTATGGCTACACCTTC	CASSGPSRGAYGYTF
TRBD2	TRBV4-1	.	TRBJ2-3	TGCGCCAGCAGCCAAGATTGGGGGGGACTAGCGGGACTTACAGATACGCAGTATTTT	CASSQDWGGLAGLTDTQYF
.	TRBV4-1	.	TRBJ1-4	TGCGCCAGCAGCCGTCGATCTGGGGGAGGGGATGAAAAACTGTTTTTT	CASSRRSGGGDEKLFF
TRBD1	TRBV6-5	.	TRBJ2-7	TGTGCCAGCAGTTCACAGGGGTCGGGTTCCTACGAGCAGTACTTC	CASSSQGSGSYEQYF
TRBD2	TRBV5-1	.	TRBJ2-7	TGCGCCAGCAGCTTGGGACTACTAGCGGGAGCCCACGAGCAGTACTTC	CASSLGLLAGAHEQYF
.	TRBV18	.	TRBJ1-5	TGTGCCAGCTCACCAGAGAGGAAATCCCAGCCCCAGCATTTT	CASSPERKSQPQHF
TRBD1	TRBV7-3	.	TRBJ2-6	TGTGCCAGCAGCTTAACGAGACAGGGAATGTCGGGGGCCAACGTCCTGACTTTC	CASSLTRQGMSGANVLTF
TRBD1	TRBV4-2	.	TRBJ2-3	TGTGCCAGCAGCCCCGCGGACAGGGGGTTGCCTGGCACAGATACGCAGTATTTT	CASSPADRGLPGTDTQYF
.	TRBV30	.	TRBJ1-5	TGTGCCTGGAGTGTGTTTGGGACCGTAAATCAGCCCCAGCATTTT	CAWSVFGTVNQPQHF
TRBD2	TRBV4-1	.	TRBJ2-1	TGCGCCAGCAGCCAAGATAGATGGACTAGCGGGAACAATGAGCAGTTCTTC	CASSQDRWTSGNNEQFF
.	TRBV28	.	TRBJ1-2	TGTGCCAGCAGTTTATCCCTTCATGGCTACACCTTC	CASSLSLHGYTF
TRBD1	TRBV27	.	TRBJ2-3	TGTGCCAGCAGTTCGGGGACAGTTACGCAGTATTTT	CASSSGTVTQYF
.	TRBV5-1	.	TRBJ1-1	TGCGCCAGCAGCCCCCCTCAGGGGAACACTGAAGCTTTCTTT	CASSPPQGNTEAFF
.	TRBV5-1	.	TRBJ2-5	TGCGCCAGCAGCTTGGGGGCAGGGGAGACCCAGTACTTC	CASSLGAGETQYF
.	TRBV5-1	.	TRBJ2-5	TGCGCCAGCAGCTTGTTCTTGGGAGGAGTAGGAGAGACCCAGTACTTC	CASSLFLGGVGETQYF
.	TRBV10-3	few	TRBJ2-2	TGTGCCATCACGGACAGAGTCACCGGGGAGCTGTTTTTT	CAITDRVTGELFF
.	TRBV6-5	.	TRBJ1-1	TGTGCCAGCAGTTCGGTAAGGGCTGAAGCTTTCTTT	CASSSVRAEAFF
.	TRBV11-2	.	TRBJ2-7	TGTGCCAGCAGCTCCGGGTTAGGGCAGATCTACGAGCAGTACTTC	CASSSGLGQIYEQYF
.	TRBV9	.	TRBJ1-2	TGTGCCAGCAGCGAGACCCGAACAGGGAGGTTTGGTGGCTACACCTTC	CASSETRTGRFGGYTF
.	TRBV28	.	TRBJ2-1	TGTGCCAGCAGACGCGGGACGTTAACCTACAATGAGCAGTTCTTC	CASRRGTLTYNEQFF